The source of this T cell receptor (beta chain) is a study of STAT5B mutations in CD4+ large granular lymphocyte leukemia. Study-level findings and limits: Main leukemic clonotypes were patient-specific, but roughly 26% appeared at low frequency elsewhere.

Profiling relied on immunoSEQ multiplex PCR, and the TCRdb table lists in-frame clones only, not all of them. Of fewer than 40,000 clones in the sample, 78% were seen once. This CDR3 is built from 15 residues. Germline CDR1 KGHSH, CDR2 LQKENI. V shed 3 bases, J shed 4 bases, and the junction held 8 bases outside the gene matches. Worth noting for this clone: Antigen: not known. Other DNA sequences from this sample encode an identical CDR3 as well.

The TCR originated in a human donor in good health. Sequenced material: CD4+ T cells from blood buffy coats. J is TRBJ2-7 and V is TRBV18, with 8 bases matching TRBD1. The CDR3 loop reads CASSPTSGGAYEQYF. The CDR3 DNA sequence: TGTGCCAGCTCACCTACGTCAGGGGGCGCTTACGAGCAGTACTTC.